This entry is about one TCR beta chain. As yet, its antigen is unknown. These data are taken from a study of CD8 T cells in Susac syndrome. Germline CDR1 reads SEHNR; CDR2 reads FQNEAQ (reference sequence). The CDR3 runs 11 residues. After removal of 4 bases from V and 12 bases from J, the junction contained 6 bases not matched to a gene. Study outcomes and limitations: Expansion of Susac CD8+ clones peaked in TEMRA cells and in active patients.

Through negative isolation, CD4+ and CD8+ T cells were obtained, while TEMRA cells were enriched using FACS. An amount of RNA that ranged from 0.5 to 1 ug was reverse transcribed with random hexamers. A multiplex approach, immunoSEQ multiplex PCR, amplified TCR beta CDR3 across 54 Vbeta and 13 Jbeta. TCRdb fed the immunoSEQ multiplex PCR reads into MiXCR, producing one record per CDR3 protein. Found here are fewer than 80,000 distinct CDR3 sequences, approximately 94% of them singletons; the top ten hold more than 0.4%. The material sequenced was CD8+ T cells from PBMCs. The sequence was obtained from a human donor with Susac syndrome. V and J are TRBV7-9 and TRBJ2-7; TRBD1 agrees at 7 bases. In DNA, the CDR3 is TGTGCCAGCAGCTCGACAGGGTGGTCGTACTTC. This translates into CASSSTGWSYF. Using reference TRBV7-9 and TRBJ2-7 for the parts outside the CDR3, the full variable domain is DTGVSQNPRHKITKRGQNVTFRCDPISEHNRLYWYRQTLGQGPEFLTYFQNEAQLEKSRLLSDRFSAERPKGSFSTLEIQRTEQGDSAMYLCASSSTGWSYFGPGTRLTVT.